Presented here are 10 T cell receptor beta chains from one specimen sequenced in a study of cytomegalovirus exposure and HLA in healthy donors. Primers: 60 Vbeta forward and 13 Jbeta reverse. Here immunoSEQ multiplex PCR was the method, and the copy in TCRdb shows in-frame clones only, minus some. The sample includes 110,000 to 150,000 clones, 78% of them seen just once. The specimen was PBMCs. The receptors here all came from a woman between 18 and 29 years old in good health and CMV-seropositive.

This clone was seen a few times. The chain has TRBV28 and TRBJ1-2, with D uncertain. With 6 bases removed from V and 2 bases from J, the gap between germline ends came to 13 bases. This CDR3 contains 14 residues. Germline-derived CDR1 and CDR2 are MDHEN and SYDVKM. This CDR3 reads CASSFREQNYGYTF. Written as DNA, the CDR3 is TGTGCCAGCAGCTTTCGGGAGCAAAACTATGGCTACACCTTC.

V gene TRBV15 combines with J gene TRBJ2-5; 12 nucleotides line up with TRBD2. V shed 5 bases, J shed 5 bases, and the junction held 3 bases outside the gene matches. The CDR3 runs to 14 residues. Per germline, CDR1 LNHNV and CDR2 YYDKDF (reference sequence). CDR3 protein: CATSDGLAGETQYF. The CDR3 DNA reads TGTGCCACCAGCGACGGACTAGCGGGGGAGACCCAGTACTTC.

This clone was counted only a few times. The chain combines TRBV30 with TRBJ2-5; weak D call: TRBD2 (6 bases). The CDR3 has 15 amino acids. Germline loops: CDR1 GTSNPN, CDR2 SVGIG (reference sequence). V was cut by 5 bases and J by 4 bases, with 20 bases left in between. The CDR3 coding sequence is TGTGCCTGGGGGGGGATTTCCTCCCAGGGAGAGACCCAGTACTTC. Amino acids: CAWGGISSQGETQYF.

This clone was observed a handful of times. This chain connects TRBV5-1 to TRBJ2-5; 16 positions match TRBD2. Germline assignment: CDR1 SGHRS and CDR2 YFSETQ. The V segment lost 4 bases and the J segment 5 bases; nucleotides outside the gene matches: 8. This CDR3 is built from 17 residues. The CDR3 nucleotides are TGCGCCAGCAGCGCCGGGACTAGCGGGGGGGCCGCGGAGACCCAGTACTTC. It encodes CASSAGTSGGAAETQYF.

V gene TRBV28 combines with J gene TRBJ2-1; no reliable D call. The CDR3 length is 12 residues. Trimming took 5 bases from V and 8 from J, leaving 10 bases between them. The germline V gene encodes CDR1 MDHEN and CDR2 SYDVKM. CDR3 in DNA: TGTGCCAGCAGTATCCCCCAGGATGAGCAGTTCTTC. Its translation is CASSIPQDEQFF.

CDR3 sequence reads: CASSMLTPRGDTQYF. The DNA of the CDR3 is TGTGCCAGTAGTATGTTGACCCCCCGGGGAGATACGCAGTATTTT. This chain links TRBV19 with TRBJ2-3; perhaps TRBD2 as D (5 bases). This CDR3 is built from 15 residues. V dropped 3 bases and J dropped 5 bases, with 15 bases sitting between them. Per the germline V gene, CDR1 is LNHDA and CDR2 is SQIVND (reference sequence).

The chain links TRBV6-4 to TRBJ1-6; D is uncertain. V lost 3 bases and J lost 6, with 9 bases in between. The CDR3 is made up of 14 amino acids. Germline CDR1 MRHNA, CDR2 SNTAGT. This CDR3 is CASSESKANSPLHF. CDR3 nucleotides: TGTGCCAGCAGTGAATCCAAAGCTAATTCACCCCTCCACTTT.

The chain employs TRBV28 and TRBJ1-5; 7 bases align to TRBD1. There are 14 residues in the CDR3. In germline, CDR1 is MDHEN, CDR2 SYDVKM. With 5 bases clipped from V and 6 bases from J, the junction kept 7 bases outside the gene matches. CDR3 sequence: CASSPQDRAQPQHF. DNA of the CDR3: TGTGCCAGCAGTCCGCAAGACAGGGCTCAGCCCCAGCATTTT.

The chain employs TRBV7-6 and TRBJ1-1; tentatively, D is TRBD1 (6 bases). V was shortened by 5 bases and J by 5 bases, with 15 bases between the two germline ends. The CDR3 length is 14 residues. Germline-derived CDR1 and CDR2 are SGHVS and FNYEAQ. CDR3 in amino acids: CASSPNSDRTEAFF. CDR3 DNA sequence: TGTGCCAGCAGCCCCAACTCGGACAGAACTGAAGCTTTCTTT.

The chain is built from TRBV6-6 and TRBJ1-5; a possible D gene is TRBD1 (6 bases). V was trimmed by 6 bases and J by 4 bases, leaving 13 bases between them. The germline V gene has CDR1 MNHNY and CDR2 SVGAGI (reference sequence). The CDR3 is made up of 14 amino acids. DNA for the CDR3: TGTGCCAGCAGGGGCTTACAGGGAAATCAGCCCCAGCATTTT. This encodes CASRGLQGNQPQHF.